This T cell receptor beta chain derives from a study of T cell changes during pregnancy in multiple sclerosis. Measured with immunoSEQ multiplex PCR; TCRdb has only the in-frame clones, and not every one. The data show around 57,000 clones, 75% to 95% seen once. The source material was peripheral blood, sampled in the third trimester of pregnancy. The source is a female donor in good health, enrolled as a control in a pregnancy study.

CDR3 sequence: CSVGGPDDYEQYF. In DNA form, the CDR3 reads TGCAGCGTTGGAGGTCCGGATGACTACGAGCAGTACTTC. The rearrangement links TRBV29-1 to TRBJ2-5; no reliable D call. The end of the DNA fits TRBJ2-7 better, so the J call may be wrong. CDR3 size: 13 residues. Germline loops: CDR1 SQVTM, CDR2 ANQGSEA.